Shown below are 21 T cell receptor beta chains from a single sample sequenced in a study of blood T cells in healthy people across ages. For the second PCR, which ran for about 7 to 11 cycles, a sample-barcoded 5' primer and a J-beta primer mix were used. TCRdb processed the 5' RACE reads anew with MiXCR; each CDR3 protein has one entry. The table has 550,000 to 700,000 distinct CDR3 sequences, 27% seen once. The sequenced sample was blood. Receptor source: a woman aged 70 to 79 in good health.

This clonotype showed up just a few times. V and J are TRBV6-5 and TRBJ2-3; no clear D gene. The CDR3 spans 14 residues. Germline lookup yields CDR1 MNHEY and CDR2 SVGAGI. The V and J ends lost 0 bases and 6 bases respectively, with 10 bases between them. CDR3 nucleotide sequence: TGTGCCAGCAGTTACTCTGGTTCTGGCGATACGCAGTATTTT. This encodes CASSYSGSGDTQYF.

This clonotype was observed at least ten times. The gene calls are TRBV9 and TRBJ1-2; 8 bases are a match to TRBD1. V shed 3 bases and J 8 bases; nucleotides not matched to a gene: 9. This CDR3 has 14 amino acids. CDR1 is SGDLS, CDR2 YYNGEE, per germline. DNA for the CDR3: TGTGCCAGCAGCGCCACGGACAGGGCGGTCGGCTACACCTTC. It yields the protein CASSATDRAVGYTF.

A word on this clonotype: The conserved phenylalanine or tryptophan is not found at the CDR3 terminus, so this likely reflects a read error. The chain carries TRBV7-2 and TRBJ2-1, with TRBD1 matching 8 bases. This CDR3 has 15 amino acids. CDR1 and CDR2 from the germline V gene are SGHTA and FQGNSA. J lost 3 bases, V lost 3 bases, and 4 bases had no gene match. The CDR3 coding sequence is TGTGCCAGCAGCTTGCAGGGGGCAGGCTACAATGAGCAGTTCTTA. Translation gives CASSLQGAGYNEQFL.

The V and J genes are TRBV13 and TRBJ2-1, with TRBD2 matching over 12 bases. This CDR3 region has 17 residues. V trimming: 7 bases; J trimming: 3 bases; junction bases outside the gene matches: 10. Germline assignment: CDR1 PRHDT and CDR2 FYEKMQ (reference sequence). The CDR3: CASITSSSGGVYNEQFF. For the CDR3, the DNA is TGTGCCAGCATCACGTCCTCTAGCGGGGGGGTCTACAATGAGCAGTTCTTC.

In this sample, this clonotype turned up a few times. Germline and junction disagree at one end, which may indicate a read error. This sequence joins TRBV7-4 and TRBJ2-5, with a tentative D call TRBD1 (5 bases). The J call may be wrong; the DNA end is better matched by TRBJ2-7. The CDR3 loop spans 15 amino acids. Germline CDR1 reads SGHVT; CDR2 reads SQSDAQ. The CDR3 loop is CASSKTEPPRYEQYF. The CDR3 DNA reads TGTGCAAGCAGCAAGACAGAACCTCCCCGATACGAGCAGTACTTC.

The chain uses TRBV20-1 and TRBJ2-1; 8 bases are a match to TRBD2. Germline lookup yields CDR1 DFQATT and CDR2 SNEGSKA (reference sequence). V lost 3 bases to trimming and J lost 5 bases; unmatched junction nucleotides: 6. CDR3 length: 14 amino acids. CDR3 sequence reads: CSARKAGANNEQFF. Written as DNA, the CDR3 is TGCAGTGCTAGGAAAGCGGGGGCAAACAATGAGCAGTTCTTC.

CDR3 in DNA: TGCGCCAGCAGCCCCCAAGGGGGCGGGGGGTTTTACAATGAGCAGTTCTTC. This sequence encodes CASSPQGGGGFYNEQFF. This chain joins TRBV4-3 and TRBJ2-1, with a tentative D call TRBD2 (8 bases). This CDR3 comprises 17 residues. CDR1 and CDR2 (germline): LGHNA, YSLEER. Trimming took off 4 bases at V and 4 bases at J, with 20 bases between the two ends.

A few counts support this clonotype. The chain recombines TRBV20-1 with TRBJ1-4; a possible D gene is TRBD1 (6 bases). The length of the CDR3 is 13 residues. Trimming took 6 bases from V and 8 from J, leaving 16 bases between them. Germline-derived CDR1 and CDR2 are DFQATT and SNEGSKA (reference sequence). CDR3 amino acids: CSAGRGFGEKLFF. CDR3 in DNA: TGCAGTGCCGGCAGGGGATTTGGAGAAAAACTGTTTTTT.

The chain links TRBV30 to TRBJ2-2, with 10 bases that match TRBD2. In germline, CDR1 is GTSNPN, CDR2 SVGIG (reference sequence). This CDR3 is built from 14 residues. V dropped 5 bases and J dropped 7; count of bases not matched to a gene: 7. CDR3 protein: CAWGLAEADGELFF. The CDR3 DNA sequence: TGTGCCTGGGGACTAGCGGAGGCGGACGGGGAGCTGTTTTTT.

There are a few counts of this clonotype. The chain carries TRBV11-3 and TRBJ2-3; TRBD1 aligns across 8 bases. Germline trimming cut 1 base from V and 2 bases from J; bases unmatched to any gene: 5. CDR3 length: 16 residues. Germline assignment: CDR1 SGHNT and CDR2 YENEEA. In nucleotides, the CDR3 is TGTGCCAGCAGCTTAGGGGACAGGACGATCACAGATACGCAGTATTTT. It translates to CASSLGDRTITDTQYF.

J is TRBJ2-1 and V is TRBV28, with D possibly matching TRBD1 (7 bases). The J call may be incorrect, as the DNA end agrees better with TRBJ2-7. The CDR3 contains 15 residues. CDR1 is MDHEN and CDR2 is SYDVKM in the germline V gene. CDR3 sequence (DNA): TGTGCCAGCAGTTTCGGAGGGGGCGACCCCCGCGAGCAGTACTTC. It yields the protein CASSFGGGDPREQYF.

This clonotype has more than one count but fewer than ten. The chain joins TRBV12-3 or TRBV12-4 to TRBJ1-2, with 7 bases matching TRBD1. The V gene end was trimmed by 4 bases and the J gene end by 8 bases; junction bases not matched to a gene: 10. The length of the CDR3 is 14 residues. The CDR3 loop reads CASSSDREVQGYTF. The CDR3 nucleotides read TGTGCCAGCAGTTCCGACAGGGAAGTCCAAGGCTACACCTTC.

V gene TRBV10-3 combines with J gene TRBJ2-1; maybe TRBD1 (6 bases). Germline V gene lookup returns CDR1 ENHRY and CDR2 SYGVKD. The V end lost 5 bases, the J end lost 1 base, and 12 bases lay between the germline ends. This CDR3 comprises 15 residues. DNA for the CDR3: TGTGCCATCAGTTCACAGGGTTTGTCCTACAATGAGCAGTTCTTC. Encoded protein: CAISSQGLSYNEQFF.

The table lists this clonotype with a few counts. The rearrangement joins TRBV14 to TRBJ1-1, with D unresolved. Germline V gives CDR1 SGHDN, CDR2 FVKESK. V was cut by 6 bases and J by 2 bases, with 16 bases left in between. The CDR3 covers 15 residues. The CDR3 loop is CASSQTTGFNTEAFF. In nucleotides, the CDR3 is TGTGCCAGCAGTCAAACGACGGGATTTAACACTGAAGCTTTCTTT.

J is TRBJ2-5 and V is TRBV5-1; tentatively, D is TRBD2 (5 bases). V lost 2 bases, J lost 9 bases, and 14 bases lay in between. The CDR3 is 13 residues long. Looked up from germline, CDR1 is SGHRS and CDR2 is YFSETQ. CDR3 nucleotides: TGCGCCAGCAGCTTCGGGATGTTCGAAGCCCAGTACTTC. Its translation is CASSFGMFEAQYF.

This clonotype was detected many times. The chain links TRBV29-1 to TRBJ2-5; tentative D call: TRBD1 (5 bases). Trimming left V 6 bases short and J 5 bases short, with 13 bases between. Germline CDR1 reads SQVTM; CDR2 reads ANQGSEA. CDR3 size: 12 residues. The chain's CDR3 is CSVYQGGETQYF. The CDR3 DNA reads TGCAGCGTGTACCAGGGTGGGGAGACCCAGTACTTC.

This clonotype was found many times. This sequence joins TRBV20-1 and TRBJ1-2, with D possibly being TRBD1 (5 bases). CDR1 is DFQATT and CDR2 is SNEGSKA in the germline V gene (reference sequence). CDR3 length equals 13 residues. Between the trimmed V and J ends, which lost 0 bases and 1 base, there was a span of 6 bases. Written as DNA, the CDR3 is TGCAGTGCTAGAGACAGGGTTAACTATGGCTACACCTTC. This translates into CSARDRVNYGYTF.

DNA for the CDR3: TGTGCCAGCACCGCAGACGGACTGAACACTGAAGCTTTCTTT. Encoded protein: CASTADGLNTEAFF. The J gene is TRBJ1-1, the V gene TRBV12-3 or TRBV12-4; the D is unclear. Deletions cut 7 bases from V and 0 bases from J, with 12 bases between. CDR3 length equals 14 residues.

This clonotype was observed at least ten times. The chain joins TRBV24-1 to TRBJ1-1, with TRBD1 matching over 7 bases. This CDR3 is built from 18 residues. The J segment lost 0 bases and the V segment lost 3 bases, leaving 12 bases of the junction unmatched. Germline lookup yields CDR1 KGHDR and CDR2 SFDVKD. CDR3 bases: TGTGCCACCAGTGATCGGTCCACAGGGGCAGGGATGAACACTGAAGCTTTCTTT. This translates into CATSDRSTGAGMNTEAFF.

This clonotype showed up just a few times. The V gene is TRBV7-8, the J gene TRBJ1-6, with TRBD1 identical over 7 bases. CDR1 is SGHVS and CDR2 is FQNEAQ in the germline V gene. The CDR3 is 13 amino acids. The V gene end was trimmed by 4 bases and the J gene end by 10 bases; junction bases not matched to a gene: 4. The CDR3 spells CASSYRGESPLHF. The CDR3 DNA sequence: TGTGCCAGCAGCTACAGGGGAGAGTCACCCCTCCACTTT.

There are a few counts of this clonotype. This sequence joins TRBV7-6 and TRBJ2-5; the D gene is possibly TRBD2 (6 bases). Trimming left V 2 bases short and J 5 bases short, with 12 bases between. CDR1 and CDR2 (germline): SGHVS, FNYEAQ. The CDR3 consists of 14 residues. Written as DNA, the CDR3 is TGTGCCAGCAGCTTATTTATAGGGACTGAGACCCAGTACTTC. Translation gives CASSLFIGTETQYF.